The 26 T cell receptor beta chains in this list originate from one sample, sequenced in a study of control samples from healthy donors and cancer patients (dated by TCRdb to about 2020). Library generation was performed with the immunoSEQ multiplex PCR assay. Here the immuneACCESS table is served through TCRdb, limited to in-frame sequences with V and J called. Missing clones are a known gap in these copies; in checked studies unresolved V genes cover under half, and the rest lacks a known reason. In this sample the table shows about 40,000 clones, 90% to 95% of which occur a single time. The top ten clones comprise approximately 3.9% of the sample. Specimen: blood. These receptors were obtained from a woman between 45 and 60 years old in good health.

V and J are TRBV5-6 and TRBJ1-1; D ambiguous. CDR1 is SGHDT, CDR2 YYEEEE, per germline. The V gene lost 3 bases and the J gene lost 3 bases, with 18 bases spanning the gap. The CDR3 runs to 16 residues. The CDR3 DNA sequence: TGTGCCAGCAGCTCGACGGGAGTCACCCGGGACACTGAAGCTTTCTTT. Translating gives CASSSTGVTRDTEAFF.

This chain links TRBV15 with TRBJ2-7; tentatively, D is TRBD1 or TRBD2 (5 bases each). This CDR3 has 15 residues. V lost 5 bases to trimming and J lost 3 bases, with 17 bases between them. From germline, CDR1 is LNHNV and CDR2 YYDKDF (reference sequence). CDR3 residues: CATSPRGLGNYEQYF. DNA for the CDR3: TGTGCCACCAGCCCGAGGGGTTTGGGGAACTACGAGCAGTACTTC.

This clone showed up just once. This chain connects TRBV2 to TRBJ1-3; D gene uncertain. Trimming removed 4 bases from V and 1 base from J, with 8 bases in between. This CDR3 is built from 14 residues. Germline values: CDR1 SNHLY, CDR2 FYNNEI. The chain's CDR3 is CASSVRGSGNTIYF. In DNA, the CDR3 is TGTGCCAGCAGTGTGCGGGGATCTGGAAACACCATATATTTT.

The CDR3: CAWSALGGAGSSYNEQFF. CDR3 DNA sequence: TGTGCCTGGAGCGCCTTAGGAGGGGCAGGAAGCTCCTACAATGAGCAGTTCTTC. The rearrangement joins TRBV30 to TRBJ2-1; a possible D gene is TRBD2 (6 bases). Trimming cost V 3 bases and J 0 bases, with 21 bases left between them. The CDR3 length is 18 residues. Germline assignment: CDR1 GTSNPN and CDR2 SVGIG (reference sequence). Full variable domain (remainder filled in from reference TRBV30 and TRBJ2-1): SQTIHQWPATLVQPVGSPLSLECTVEGTSNPNLYWYRQAAGRGLQLLFYSVGIGQISSEVPQNLSASRPQDRQFILSSKKLLLSDSGFYLCAWSALGGAGSSYNEQFFGPGTRLTVL.

In its sample, this clone was seen once. CDR3 region: CASSSQTGLGYTF. CDR3 sequence (DNA): TGTGCCAGCAGCTCACAGACAGGTTTGGGCTACACCTTC. The rearrangement joins TRBV9 to TRBJ1-2, with D perhaps matching TRBD1 (6 bases). Germline-derived CDR1 and CDR2 are SGDLS and YYNGEE. V dropped 4 bases and J dropped 8 bases, with 15 bases sitting between them. The length of the CDR3 is 13 residues.

This chain joins TRBV7-3 and TRBJ2-1; 13 nucleotides line up with TRBD2. Trimming removed 5 bases from V and 5 bases from J; junction bases left unmatched: 3. The germline V gene has CDR1 SGHTA and CDR2 FQGTGA. The CDR3 consists of 15 residues. The CDR3 reads CASSRGTSGDNEQFF. The CDR3 region has the DNA TGTGCCAGCAGCCGAGGGACTAGCGGGGACAATGAGCAGTTCTTC.

The chain has TRBV24-1 and TRBJ2-2; D is uncertain. The CDR3 sequence is 15 residues long. The germline V gene has CDR1 KGHDR and CDR2 SFDVKD. Trimming stripped 9 bases from V and 0 bases from J, with 13 bases between. The CDR3 protein is CATVSRETNTGELFF. The CDR3 DNA is TGTGCCACCGTCTCTCGCGAAACGAACACCGGGGAGCTGTTTTTT.

The chain joins TRBV30 to TRBJ2-3, with unresolved D. The CDR3 has 13 residues. The germline V and J ends were trimmed by 5 bases and 4 bases, with 13 bases remaining between them. Germline CDR1 and CDR2: GTSNPN and SVGIG (reference sequence). This CDR3 reads CAWRPRSADTQYF. CDR3 nucleotides: TGTGCCTGGCGACCCCGGTCGGCAGATACGCAGTATTTT.

With regard to this clone: One junction end does not reproduce the germline sequence, and a read error may be involved. This chain connects TRBV6-4 to TRBJ2-1; 7 nucleotides match TRBD2. The CDR3 runs 15 residues. CDR1 and CDR2 from the germline V gene are MRHNA and SNTAGT. The CDR3: CASSDQDGDYDEQFF. The CDR3 DNA follows: TGTGCCAGCAGTGACCAGGACGGGGACTACGATGAGCAGTTCTTC.

The chain couples TRBV12-3 or TRBV12-4 to TRBJ1-2; possibly TRBD1 for D (5 bases). V was trimmed by 1 base and J by 5 bases, leaving 8 bases between them. The CDR3 is 13 residues long. The CDR3 here is CASSLGGVYGYTF. DNA for the CDR3: TGTGCCAGCAGTTTAGGGGGGGTATATGGCTACACCTTC.

The chain recombines TRBV13 with TRBJ1-3; D uncertain. In germline, CDR1 is PRHDT, CDR2 FYEKMQ (reference sequence). Trimming removed 4 bases from V and 2 bases from J, with 15 bases in between. The CDR3 contains 16 residues. The CDR3 loop is CASSSTPGSPGNTIYF. In nucleotides, the CDR3 is TGTGCCAGCAGCTCTACCCCCGGGAGCCCTGGAAACACCATATATTTT.

V usage is TRBV7-6 and J usage is TRBJ2-7, with TRBD2 as a possible D gene (7 bases). Germline values: CDR1 SGHVS, CDR2 FNYEAQ. Between the trimmed V and J ends, which lost 3 bases and 5 bases, there was a span of 23 bases. This CDR3 is 17 amino acids long. CDR3 bases: TGTGCCAGCAGCTTTGGGGCACTAGGGGGGGGCGGGGACGAGCAGTACTTC. This codes for CASSFGALGGGGDEQYF.

The V call is TRBV28, the J call TRBJ2-5; D not resolved. The CDR3 loop spans 14 amino acids. V dropped 6 bases and J dropped 2 bases, with 13 bases sitting between them. From germline, CDR1 is MDHEN and CDR2 SYDVKM. DNA for the CDR3: TGTGCCAGCAGCAAAAGGACGGCGCAAGAGACCCAGTACTTC. It encodes CASSKRTAQETQYF.

V and J are TRBV29-1 and TRBJ1-5; D might be TRBD1 (6 bases). Germline V gives CDR1 SQVTM, CDR2 ANQGSEA. Trimming stripped 5 bases from V and 4 bases from J, with 15 bases between. The CDR3 totals 14 residues. CDR3 coding DNA: TGCAGCGTTAGGGGGGGAGGATGGAATCAGCCCCAGCATTTT. Residues: CSVRGGGWNQPQHF.

The chain has TRBV3-1 (or the pseudogene TRBV3-2) and TRBJ1-3, with 7 nucleotides matching TRBD1. The CDR3 consists of 18 residues. J lost 0 bases, V lost 4 bases, and 12 bases had no gene match. The germline gives CDR1 LGHDT, CDR2 YNNKEL (reference sequence). DNA of the CDR3: TGTGCCAGCAGCCTCCGGGACAGAACTTCTTTCTCTGGAAACACCATATATTTT. Encoded protein: CASSLRDRTSFSGNTIYF.

The rearrangement uses TRBV10-3 and TRBJ2-7, with no clear D. Trimming stripped 8 bases from V and 4 bases from J, with 9 bases between. Germline assignment: CDR1 ENHRY and CDR2 SYGVKD. This CDR3 has 11 residues. CDR3 coding DNA: TGTGCCATCGGGTCAGAATACGAGCAGTACTTC. This gives the protein CAIGSEYEQYF.

The rearrangement links TRBV7-2 to TRBJ1-5; weak D call: TRBD1 (5 bases). The CDR3 length is 16 residues. Germline loops: CDR1 SGHTA, CDR2 FQGNSA. V lost 1 base and J lost 1, with 11 bases in between. The DNA for the CDR3 is TGTGCCAGCAGCTTAGGGTCCCCAGGGAGCAATCAGCCCCAGCATTTT. Protein sequence: CASSLGSPGSNQPQHF.

This clone has more than one count but fewer than ten. The chain has TRBV21-1 and TRBJ2-7; TRBD1 reflects the table's D call only, with no check against the DNA. TRBV21-1 is a listed pseudogene. The CDR3 is 15 residues long. The CDR3 spells CASSKVGDRPLEQYF. CDR3 nucleotides: TGTGCCAGCAGCAAAGTGGGGGACAGGCCTCTCGAGCAGTACTTC.

V gene TRBV19 combines with J gene TRBJ2-2, with D possibly matching TRBD1 (5 bases). Trimming cost V 4 bases and J 4 bases, with 16 bases left between them. This CDR3 is 16 amino acids long. CDR1 and CDR2 (germline): LNHDA, SQIVND (reference sequence). The CDR3 DNA is TGTGCCAGTAGTACCAGGGCTAGGGCTCTCACCGGGGAGCTGTTTTTT. Translating gives CASSTRARALTGELFF. The complete variable domain, with remaining parts taken from reference TRBV19 and TRBJ2-2, reads DGGITQSPKYLFRKEGQNVTLSCEQNLNHDAMYWYRQDPGQGLRLIYYSQIVNDFQKGDIAEGYSVSREKKESFPLTVTSAQKNPTAFYLCASSTRARALTGELFFGEGSRLTVL.

The V gene is TRBV12-3 or TRBV12-4, the J gene TRBJ1-4, with a weak D call TRBD1 (5 bases). CDR3 length: 12 amino acids. Deletions cut 7 bases from V and 7 bases from J, with 10 bases between. The CDR3 sequence is CASTGRGEKLFF. CDR3 coding DNA: TGTGCCAGCACCGGGAGGGGTGAAAAACTGTTTTTT.

The chain is built from TRBV11-3 and TRBJ2-1; D ambiguous. V was trimmed by 0 bases and J by 6 bases, leaving 12 bases between them. This CDR3 spans 15 amino acids. CDR1 and CDR2 (germline): SGHNT, YENEEA. The CDR3 spells CASSLEARPSNEQFF. DNA of the CDR3: TGTGCCAGCAGCTTAGAGGCCAGACCCTCCAATGAGCAGTTCTTC. The variable domain in full, completed from reference TRBV11-3 and TRBJ2-1, reads EAGVVQSPRYKIIEKKQPVAFWCNPISGHNTLYWYLQNLGQGPELLIRYENEEAVDDSQLPKDRFSAERLKGVDSTLKIQPAELGDSAVYLCASSLEARPSNEQFFGPGTRLTVL.

The CDR3 sequence: CASSPPDRSSYEQYF. Written as DNA, the CDR3 is TGTGCCAGCAGTCCACCGGACCGATCCTCCTACGAGCAGTACTTC. This chain uses TRBV28 with TRBJ2-7; D uncertain. The germline V gene encodes CDR1 MDHEN and CDR2 SYDVKM. V lost 5 bases and J lost 0, with 14 bases in between. The CDR3 is 15 residues long.

The rearrangement uses TRBV24-1 and TRBJ1-2; TRBD1 aligns across 8 bases. CDR3 length: 13 amino acids. V was pared by 4 bases and J by 3 bases, with 0 bases of the junction left unmatched. The germline V gene encodes CDR1 KGHDR and CDR2 SFDVKD. In DNA form, the CDR3 reads TGTGCCACCAGTGAGACAGGGGACTATGGCTACACCTTC. It encodes CATSETGDYGYTF.

This chain uses TRBV5-6 with TRBJ1-6; D may be TRBD1 (6 bases). The germline CDR1 and CDR2 sequences are SGHDT and YYEEEE. The CDR3 has 14 amino acids. The V end was cut by 5 bases, the J end by 5 bases, with 11 bases between. CDR3 sequence: CASRIRGNNSPLHF. DNA of the CDR3: TGTGCCAGCAGAATTAGGGGGAATAATTCACCCCTCCACTTT.

V usage is TRBV6-5 and J usage is TRBJ2-1, with 10 bases fitting TRBD2. With V trimmed by 6 bases and J by 2 bases, 4 bases remained unmatched. The germline V gene has CDR1 MNHEY and CDR2 SVGAGI. This CDR3 contains 15 residues. The CDR3 DNA sequence: TGTGCCAGCAGCCCAAGCGGGGGGGCCTACAATGAGCAGTTCTTC. Translation: CASSPSGGAYNEQFF.

The rearrangement links TRBV4-1 to TRBJ2-1; tentatively, D is TRBD1 or TRBD2 (6 bases each). Germline CDR1 and CDR2: MGHRA and YSYEKL. The length of the CDR3 is 17 residues. V was cut by 0 bases and J by 0 bases, with 12 bases left in between. CDR3 sequence: CASSQEERGASYNEQFF. The CDR3, as DNA: TGCGCCAGCAGCCAAGAGGAGAGGGGGGCCTCCTACAATGAGCAGTTCTTC.